One sample yielded the 18 T cell receptor beta chains listed below, sequenced in a study of cytomegalovirus exposure and HLA in healthy donors (dated by TCRdb to 2016 to 2017). Libraries were prepared through the immunoSEQ multiplex PCR assay. The multiplex PCR relied on a mix of 60 forward primers for TCR Vbeta segments and 13 reverse primers for TCR Jbeta segments. TCRdb limited this immuneACCESS table to in-frame rearrangements with V and J called. A share of clones is missing; checked studies link under half to unresolved V genes, and the rest is unexplained. For this sample the table gives about 130,000 clones, of which approximately 80% were detected only once. Jointly, the top ten make up around 0.7% of the sample. The material sequenced was PBMCs. The source is a man younger than 30 in good health and CMV-seronegative.

The CDR3 nucleotides read TGTGCCAGCAGTTTCGCTCCGGGACAGGCGAGCTATGGCTACACCTTC. Its translation is CASSFAPGQASYGYTF. J is TRBJ1-2 and V is TRBV27; 8 positions match TRBD1. Trimming cost V 3 bases and J 4 bases; bases outside gene matches: 10. This CDR3 spans 16 amino acids. Germline V gene sequence: CDR1 MNHEY, CDR2 SMNVEV (reference sequence).

The chain is built from TRBV11-3 and TRBJ2-1; perhaps TRBD1 as D (5 bases). Between the trimmed V and J ends, which lost 1 base and 3 bases, there was a span of 10 bases. The CDR3 has 15 amino acids. Germline V gene lookup returns CDR1 SGHNT and CDR2 YENEEA. DNA for the CDR3: TGTGCCAGCAGCTTAGCAGGGAATGGCTACAATGAGCAGTTCTTC. Amino acids: CASSLAGNGYNEQFF.

The V and J genes are TRBV9 and TRBJ2-3; possible D gene TRBD1, 6 bases. The CDR3 is made up of 15 amino acids. Germline CDR1 SGDLS, CDR2 YYNGEE. Trimming shortened V by 0 bases and J by 2 bases, and 10 bases separated the two germline ends. The CDR3 nucleotides are TGTGCCAGCAGCGTAGAGCAGGGGAACACAGATACGCAGTATTTT. Translating it yields CASSVEQGNTDTQYF.

The rearrangement links TRBV28 to TRBJ2-5; 9 bases line up with TRBD2. From germline, CDR1 is MDHEN and CDR2 SYDVKM. With V trimmed by 8 bases and J by 5 bases, 9 bases remained unmatched. CDR3 size: 14 residues. The CDR3: CASLGAGGQETQYF. The CDR3 nucleotides read TGTGCCAGCCTAGGGGCGGGGGGGCAGGAGACCCAGTACTTC.

The sample holds one count of this clone. CDR3 in amino acids: CASSSSGQSLLNSPLHF. In nucleotides, the CDR3 is TGTGCCAGCAGCTCGAGCGGCCAGAGCCTCTTAAATTCACCCCTCCACTTT. The rearrangement joins TRBV7-8 to TRBJ1-6; no definite D call. Germline values: CDR1 SGHVS, CDR2 FQNEAQ. V lost 4 bases, J lost 7 bases, and 20 bases lay in between. The length of the CDR3 is 17 residues.

The chain recombines TRBV10-1 with TRBJ1-1; D possibly corresponds to TRBD1 (6 bases). CDR1 is WNHNN, CDR2 SYGVQD, per germline (reference sequence). With 2 bases removed from V and 4 bases from J, the gap between germline ends came to 11 bases. CDR3 length: 14 amino acids. CDR3 in DNA: TGCGCCAGCAGTGAGCGGGTGGGGGCCACTGAAGCTTTCTTT. Protein product: CASSERVGATEAFF.

The chain combines TRBV27 with TRBJ1-1, with unresolved D. The ends were cut back, 8 bases at V and 0 bases at J, with 7 bases in the middle. The CDR3 is 12 amino acids. Germline values: CDR1 MNHEY, CDR2 SMNVEV (reference sequence). The CDR3 here is CASYTVNTEAFF. In DNA, the CDR3 is TGTGCCAGCTATACAGTGAACACTGAAGCTTTCTTT.

This CDR3 is CASRQQGSGQPQHF. CDR3 in DNA: TGTGCCAGCAGACAACAGGGGAGTGGGCAGCCCCAGCATTTT. J is TRBJ1-5 and V is TRBV4-2; TRBD1 aligns across 7 bases. The germline V gene encodes CDR1 LGHNA and CDR2 YNFKEQ. V was pared by 6 bases and J by 7 bases, with 9 bases of the junction left unmatched. This CDR3 spans 14 amino acids.

V usage is TRBV9 and J usage is TRBJ1-5; TRBD1 might be the D (5 bases). With 4 bases removed from V and 0 bases from J, the gap between germline ends came to 11 bases. This CDR3 is 15 amino acids long. CDR1 SGDLS and CDR2 YYNGEE come from the germline V gene. CDR3 in amino acids: CASSQWGDSNQPQHF. CDR3 sequence (DNA): TGTGCCAGCAGCCAGTGGGGCGATAGCAATCAGCCCCAGCATTTT.

The chain is built from TRBV9 and TRBJ2-5; 9 nucleotides agree with TRBD2. The V and J ends lost 4 bases and 0 bases, in that order; junction bases with no gene match: 4. The CDR3 consists of 15 residues. The germline V gene has CDR1 SGDLS and CDR2 YYNGEE. The CDR3 here is CASSPSGAYQETQYF. CDR3 bases: TGTGCCAGCAGCCCTAGCGGGGCGTACCAAGAGACCCAGTACTTC.

The chain employs TRBV7-2 and TRBJ1-2, with TRBD1 as a possible D gene (6 bases). The CDR3 is 16 residues long. Germline CDR1 and CDR2: SGHTA and FQGNSA. Trimming pared 4 bases from V and 1 base from J, leaving 16 bases between. The CDR3 DNA follows: TGTGCCAGCAGCTCCGGGACACCCGACCTTAACTATGGCTACACCTTC. This codes for CASSSGTPDLNYGYTF. Together with reference TRBV7-2 and TRBJ1-2, the CDR3 gives the full variable domain: GAGVSQSPSNKVTEKGKDVELRCDPISGHTALYWYRQSLGQGLEFLIYFQGNSAPDKSGLPSDRFSAERTGGSVSTLTIQRTQQEDSAVYLCASSSGTPDLNYGYTFGSGTRLTVV.

The chain uses TRBV4-1 and TRBJ2-5; 8 positions agree with TRBD2. The junction had 5 bases not matched to a gene; V was cut back by 0 bases and J by 5 bases. Germline lookup yields CDR1 MGHRA and CDR2 YSYEKL. The CDR3 runs 15 residues. This CDR3 is CASSQDAGGGETQYF. The CDR3 DNA sequence: TGCGCCAGCAGCCAAGATGCGGGGGGTGGGGAGACCCAGTACTTC.

The CDR3 is CASNDRDDGYTF. The DNA of the CDR3 is TGTGCCAGCAACGACAGGGATGATGGCTACACCTTC. V usage is TRBV2 and J usage is TRBJ1-2; 7 bases fit TRBD1. The trim removed 7 bases at V and 6 bases at J, leaving 5 bases unmatched. This CDR3 is built from 12 residues. Germline V gene sequence: CDR1 SNHLY, CDR2 FYNNEI.

On this clone itself: The sample contains more than one DNA sequence encoding this CDR3. The chain couples TRBV27 to TRBJ1-5; no reliable D call. The CDR3 contains 14 residues. Trimming took off 3 bases at V and 4 bases at J, with 10 bases between the two ends. Germline CDR1 and CDR2: MNHEY and SMNVEV (reference sequence). For the CDR3, the DNA is TGTGCCAGCAGTTTGGGGTCGGGGAATCAGCCCCAGCATTTT. Protein sequence: CASSLGSGNQPQHF.

This sequence joins TRBV30 and TRBJ2-7; perhaps TRBD1 as D (6 bases). Germline V gene lookup returns CDR1 GTSNPN and CDR2 SVGIG (reference sequence). This CDR3 has 13 amino acids. V shed 2 bases and J shed 3 bases, with 11 bases lying between them. CDR3 region: CAWSFGQRYEQYF. The CDR3, as DNA: TGTGCCTGGAGTTTTGGACAGCGCTACGAGCAGTACTTC. Full variable domain (outside the CDR3, taken from reference TRBV30 and TRBJ2-7): SQTIHQWPATLVQPVGSPLSLECTVEGTSNPNLYWYRQAAGRGLQLLFYSVGIGQISSEVPQNLSASRPQDRQFILSSKKLLLSDSGFYLCAWSFGQRYEQYFGPGTRLTVT.

This rearrangement joins TRBV27 to TRBJ2-5; D is unclear. V lost 8 bases and J lost 0, with 19 bases in between. Germline lookup yields CDR1 MNHEY and CDR2 SMNVEV (reference sequence). This CDR3 has 16 amino acids. The CDR3 DNA sequence: TGTGCCAGCGGAACGACTCCAGCGCTGTACCAAGAGACCCAGTACTTC. It encodes CASGTTPALYQETQYF.

The chain employs TRBV9 and TRBJ2-7, with D possibly matching TRBD2 (6 bases). V lost 2 bases, J lost 4 bases, and 10 bases lay in between. The CDR3 covers 13 residues. Germline loops: CDR1 SGDLS, CDR2 YYNGEE. The CDR3 loop is CASSVLEGYEQYF. The CDR3 DNA is TGTGCCAGCAGCGTTCTGGAGGGTTACGAGCAGTACTTC.

This clone came up a few times. The J gene is TRBJ2-1, the V gene TRBV6-5; 9 nucleotides match TRBD1. V was pared by 6 bases and J by 9 bases, with 6 bases of the junction left unmatched. The germline gives CDR1 MNHEY, CDR2 SVGAGI. This CDR3 contains 13 residues. The CDR3 reads CASSIGTGPEQFF. The CDR3 nucleotides read TGTGCCAGCAGCATAGGGACAGGGCCTGAGCAGTTCTTC.